These T cell receptor beta chains were read from a single sample in a study of CD8+ T cells in alopecia areata. Assay: immunoSEQ multiplex PCR; the TCRdb copy retains only in-frame clones and omits some. The sample includes roughly 200,000 clones, 40% to 45% of them seen just once. Sequenced here: CD4+ T cells sorted from blood, sampled at roughly week 36, from a patient treated with tofacitinib. The source of these receptors is a human donor with alopecia areata. Both conserved end residues are part of each CDR3. The D gene is left open where the match is weak. Rows give clone size only sometimes, using once, few, many, or a class for an expanded clone.

d_gene | abundance | j_gene | v_gene | CDR3aa | CDR3nt
TRBD2 | . | TRBJ2-2 | TRBV9 | CASSVAVAGGNTGELFF | TGTGCCAGCAGCGTAGCTGTAGCGGGAGGGAACACCGGGGAGCTGTTTTTT
. | few | TRBJ2-7 | TRBV27 | CASSFGGVYAHYEQYF | TGTGCCAGCAGTTTTGGAGGGGTTTACGCCCACTACGAGCAGTACTTC
. | . | TRBJ1-1 | TRBV7-9 | CASSLARNTEAFF | TGTGCCAGCAGCTTGGCCCGGAACACTGAAGCTTTCTTT
. | . | TRBJ1-1 | TRBV6-6 | CASRTGPEAFF | TGTGCCAGCAGAACAGGTCCCGAAGCTTTCTTT
TRBD1 | . | TRBJ2-7 | TRBV6-5 | CASRRTGTADEQYF | TGTGCCAGCCGCAGGACAGGGACAGCCGACGAGCAGTACTTC
. | . | TRBJ2-5 | TRBV4-3 | CASSQSLGASETQYF | TGCGCCAGCAGCCAATCACTAGGGGCTTCAGAGACCCAGTACTTC
. | . | TRBJ2-4 | TRBV16 | CASGRGRGAANIQYF | TGTGCCAGCGGACGAGGGAGAGGGGCCGCAAACATTCAGTACTTC
. | few | TRBJ2-1 | TRBV6-6 | CATGRGPYNEQFF | TGTGCCACCGGGCGGGGCCCCTACAATGAGCAGTTCTTC
. | . | TRBJ2-5 | TRBV30 | CAWSVIRGQTQYF | TGTGCCTGGAGTGTAATCAGGGGCCAGACCCAGTACTTC
. | . | TRBJ2-5 | TRBV7-7 | CASSLVRGFGETQYF | TGTGCCAGCAGCTTAGTGAGGGGTTTTGGAGAGACCCAGTACTTC
TRBD1 | . | TRBJ2-1 | TRBV4-1 | CASSRNVGQGTYNEQFF | TGCGCCAGCAGCCGGAATGTGGGACAGGGCACCTACAATGAGCAGTTCTTC